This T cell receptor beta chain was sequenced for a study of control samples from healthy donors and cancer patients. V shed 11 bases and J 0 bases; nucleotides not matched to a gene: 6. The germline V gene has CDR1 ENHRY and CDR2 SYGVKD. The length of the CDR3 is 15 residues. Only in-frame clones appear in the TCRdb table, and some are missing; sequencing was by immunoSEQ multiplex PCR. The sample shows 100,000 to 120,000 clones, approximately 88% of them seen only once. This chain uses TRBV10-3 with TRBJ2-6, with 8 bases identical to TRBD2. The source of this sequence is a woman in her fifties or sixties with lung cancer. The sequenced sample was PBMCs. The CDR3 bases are TGTGCCTCGGGGGGGGAGAACTCTGGGGCCAACGTCCTGACTTTC. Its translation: CASGGENSGANVLTF.